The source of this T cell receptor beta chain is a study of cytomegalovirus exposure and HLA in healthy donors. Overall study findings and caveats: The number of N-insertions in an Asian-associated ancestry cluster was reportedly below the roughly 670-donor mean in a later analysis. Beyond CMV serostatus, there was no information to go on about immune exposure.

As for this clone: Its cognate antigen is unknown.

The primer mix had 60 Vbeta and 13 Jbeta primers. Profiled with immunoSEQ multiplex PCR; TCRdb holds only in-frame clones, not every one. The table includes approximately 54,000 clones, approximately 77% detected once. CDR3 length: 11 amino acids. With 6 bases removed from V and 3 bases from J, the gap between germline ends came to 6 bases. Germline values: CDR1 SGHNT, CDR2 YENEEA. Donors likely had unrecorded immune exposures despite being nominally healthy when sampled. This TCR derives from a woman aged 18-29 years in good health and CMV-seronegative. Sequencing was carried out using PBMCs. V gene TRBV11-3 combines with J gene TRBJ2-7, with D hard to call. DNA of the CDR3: TGTGCCAGCAGTCGAGACTACGAGCAGTACTTC. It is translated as CASSRDYEQYF.